This paragraph reports one T cell receptor (beta chain). This sample was included in a study of T cell responses to AZD1222 COVID-19 vaccine. Looked up from germline, CDR1 is MNHEY and CDR2 is SVGAGI. The CDR3 runs to 15 residues. V gave up 5 bases and J gave up 4 bases, with 15 bases separating them. Method: immunoSEQ multiplex PCR; TCRdb's copy keeps in-frame clones and lacks some. In the table there are 160,000 or so clones, roughly 88% of which are singletons. Source: peripheral blood, taken 28 days after the second AZD1222 dose. The source of this sequence is an adult who received the AZD1222 COVID-19 vaccine. The chain has TRBV6-5 and TRBJ1-5, with D unclear. The CDR3 DNA reads as TGTGCCAGCAGTAGCGACCCCCCGGGGAATCAGCCCCAGCATTTT. Translation: CASSSDPPGNQPQHF.